The present T cell receptor beta chain was sequenced within a study of blood T cell repertoires in COVID-19. Study-level information: T cells, B-cell-depleted T cells, or PBMCs provided the cDNA or gDNA that served as material.

The protocol was immunoSEQ multiplex PCR, while the TCRdb copy is restricted to in-frame clones and leaves out a portion. The sample lists some 180,000 clones, around 80% occurring once. The V gene lost 6 bases and the J gene lost 3 bases, with 14 bases spanning the gap. Germline V CDR1 and CDR2: SNHLY, FYNNEI. The CDR3 is 14 amino acids. Sequencing was done on a sample of peripheral blood. This chain joins TRBV2 and TRBJ1-1, with a tentative D call TRBD1 (5 bases). This sequence was found in an elderly woman with active or convalescent COVID-19. The CDR3 region is CASSPRGTDTEAFF. The CDR3 coding sequence is TGTGCCAGCAGCCCCCGAGGGACTGACACTGAAGCTTTCTTT.